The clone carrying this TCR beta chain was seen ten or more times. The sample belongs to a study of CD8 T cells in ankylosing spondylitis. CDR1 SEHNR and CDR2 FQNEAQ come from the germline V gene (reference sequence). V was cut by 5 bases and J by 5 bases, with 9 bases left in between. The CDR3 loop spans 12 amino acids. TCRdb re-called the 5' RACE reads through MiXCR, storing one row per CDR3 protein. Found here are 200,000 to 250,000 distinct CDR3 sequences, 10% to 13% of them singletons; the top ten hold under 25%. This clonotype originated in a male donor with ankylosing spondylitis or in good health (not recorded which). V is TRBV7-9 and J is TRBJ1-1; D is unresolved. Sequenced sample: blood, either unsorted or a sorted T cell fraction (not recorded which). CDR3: CASSPKMTEAFF. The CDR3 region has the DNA TGTGCCAGCAGCCCAAAGATGACTGAAGCTTTCTTT.